This TCR beta chain was retrieved from a study of immune evolution from preneoplasia to lung adenocarcinoma. Germline CDR1 and CDR2: SEHNR and FQNEAQ (reference sequence). The CDR3 has 12 amino acids. Between the trimmed V and J ends, which lost 3 bases and 5 bases, there was a span of 7 bases. The study's findings and limits: Top clone frequencies peaked in normal lung, apparently declining through invasive adenocarcinoma. Highest clonality occurred in KRAS-mutant, not EGFR-mutant or double wild-type, nodules.

Comment on this clone: Its antigen is undetermined.

The table came from immunoSEQ multiplex PCR; TCRdb's copy has only in-frame clones and leaves some out. This table holds thousands of clones, approximately 83% found once. The V gene is TRBV7-9, the J gene TRBJ1-1; D is unresolved. The specimen was FFPE minimally invasive lung adenocarcinoma tissue. The clonotype originates from a person between 65 and 79 years old with lung adenocarcinoma. This CDR3 reads CASSFIGTEAFF. DNA of the CDR3: TGTGCCAGCAGCTTTATAGGAACTGAAGCTTTCTTT.